A single T cell receptor beta chain is shown here with its context. No antigen is known for it. Primers: 60 Vbeta forward and 13 Jbeta reverse. Assay: immunoSEQ multiplex PCR; the TCRdb copy retains only in-frame clones and omits some. The top ten clones hold 7% to 9% of a sample with over 100,000 clones, roughly 76% of them seen once. The data belong to a study of cytomegalovirus exposure and HLA in healthy donors. On the study more broadly: From donors who were HLA-typed, an early data release held 65 million to 85 million unique TCRs.

V lost 7 bases and J lost 1; bases outside the gene matches: 5. CDR3 length equals 15 residues. The germline gives CDR1 LNHDA, CDR2 SQIVND (reference sequence). Study observations and caveats: There were some public TCRs occurring in many donors, but most TCR sequences were rare. It was likely that a cluster of highly shared sequence variants was a sequencing artifact.

Sequencing was performed on PBMCs. The receptor comes from a woman in her forties or fifties in good health and CMV-seropositive. The V and J genes are TRBV19 and TRBJ1-5; 9 nucleotides agree with TRBD1. DNA of the CDR3: TGTGCCAGTAAACATGACAGGGGGAGCAATCAGCCCCAGCATTTT. This codes for CASKHDRGSNQPQHF.